A selection of T cell receptor beta chains follows, all from one sample in a study of CD8+CD57+ T cells in acquired aplastic anemia. TCRdb reprocessed the reads with MiXCR, giving one entry per CDR3 protein. The table includes under 200,000 distinct CDR3 sequences, 40% to 55% detected once. What was sequenced was sorted CD4+, CD8+, or CD8+CD57+ T cells (not recorded which) from PBMCs. The receptors come from a human donor with aplastic anemia. Both conserved end residues are trimmed from each CDR3.

cdr3_aa	v_call	cdr3_length
ASRRQSHSVSAEAF	TRBV7-8	14
ASYETGTFQPQH	TRBV19	12
SAREGGGVGEQY	TRBV20-1	12
SARGGLADSDEQF	TRBV20-1	13
ATQGWVSTDTQY	TRBV15	12
ASSLPNLYEQY	TRBV11-3	11
ASSVVGTSVYNEQF	TRBV9	14
ASWDRGMETEAF	TRBV2	12
ASSGQGSPSYEQY	TRBV4-2	13
ASSGAFSPLH	TRBV9	10
ASSQDRDPYGYT	TRBV4-1	12
ASSGQPLNEQF	TRBV5-1	11
ASSLGDRAHEQY	TRBV7-9	12
ASSLNSGSSGRVNSPLH	TRBV11-2	17
ASSLGPAGADSPLH	TRBV11-1	14
ASSAGPHEQY	TRBV25-1	10
ASSPTSLSGASYEQY	TRBV11-2	15
SASVEGNDYGYT	TRBV20-1	12
ASRWGYEQY	TRBV12-3/TRBV12-4	9
ASNEWDITDTQY	TRBV7-2	12
ASSQDRVSGELF	TRBV5-1	12
ASSLIAGGTDTQY	TRBV5-6	13
SASAPPGLNSYEQY	TRBV20-1	14
ASSMLTSGAYNEQF	TRBV11-2	14
ATSDPGIYGYT	TRBV24-1	11
ASYIGPRPTEAF	TRBV2	12
ASIGGGRGSPLH	TRBV25-1	12
ASSLIRDRSAAF	TRBV12-3/TRBV12-4	12
ASRTSGGAETQY	TRBV4-1	12
VSSFLGLGGTQY	TRBV2	12
ATDSKGTQY	TRBV19	9